A selection of T cell receptor beta chains follows, all from one sample in a study of cytotoxic CD8 clonotypes in ibrutinib-treated CLL. Repertoires were generated with immunoSEQ multiplex PCR, while TCRdb's copy carries only in-frame clones and drops some. This table holds over 150,000 clones, over 60% found once. The material sequenced was PBMCs, taken after 24 months of ibrutinib treatment. Receptors were obtained from a human donor with chronic lymphocytic leukemia. Both conserved end residues are part of each CDR3. The D gene is left open where the match is weak. Expanded clones get a size class; other rows say once, few or many, or leave the size out.

clone size,J gene,D gene,V gene,CDR3 protein,CDR3 DNA
NA,TRBJ1-1,TRBD1,TRBV30,CAWSDGRGLKTEAFF,TGTGCCTGGAGTGATGGCAGGGGGCTAAAAACTGAAGCTTTCTTT
NA,TRBJ2-7,NA,TRBV27,CASSLGSAYEQYF,TGTGCCAGCAGTTTAGGTTCCGCCTACGAGCAGTACTTC
NA,TRBJ1-2,NA,TRBV4-3,CASSQILGYGYTF,TGCGCCAGCAGCCAGATACTTGGCTATGGCTACACCTTC
NA,TRBJ1-1,TRBD1,TRBV2,CASSNRGTEAFF,TGTGCCAGCAGCAACAGGGGAACTGAAGCTTTCTTT
few,TRBJ2-6,NA,TRBV19,CASSTQYRAGANVLTF,TGTGCCAGTAGTACCCAATACAGGGCTGGGGCCAACGTCCTGACTTTC
NA,TRBJ1-1,NA,TRBV9,CASSVARASEAFF,TGTGCCAGCAGCGTAGCCAGGGCGAGTGAAGCTTTCTTT
NA,TRBJ1-1,NA,TRBV27,CASSSSRSGFPEAFF,TGTGCCAGCAGTTCCTCAAGATCAGGGTTCCCTGAAGCTTTCTTT
NA,TRBJ2-7,NA,TRBV27,CASSQHKQGGGGQVSYEQYF,TGTGCCAGCAGTCAACATAAACAGGGTGGCGGTGGCCAAGTTTCCTACGAGCAGTACTTC
NA,TRBJ2-5,TRBD2,TRBV7-7,CASSLGSGGETQYF,TGTGCCAGCAGCTTAGGTTCGGGAGGAGAGACCCAGTACTTC
NA,TRBJ2-7,NA,TRBV1,CTSSLGGSGDSYEQYF,TGCACCAGCAGCCTGGGGGGGAGCGGGGATTCCTACGAGCAGTACTTC
medium-sized,TRBJ1-1,NA,TRBV2,CASTPDTEAFF,TGTGCCAGCACCCCTGACACCGAAGCTTTCTTT
NA,TRBJ1-4,NA,TRBV19,CASSPRRQSTNEKLFF,TGTGCCAGTAGTCCTAGGAGGCAGTCAACTAATGAAAAACTGTTTTTT
NA,TRBJ2-1,NA,TRBV6-6,CASSYSRLANNEQFF,TGTGCCAGCAGTTACTCTAGGCTCGCGAACAATGAGCAGTTCTTC
few,TRBJ2-5,NA,TRBV7-9,CASSLGMETQYF,TGTGCCAGCAGCTTAGGGATGGAGACCCAGTACTTC
NA,TRBJ2-5,TRBD1,TRBV4-2,CASSLASGQGETQYF,TGTGCCAGCAGCTTGGCGTCTGGACAGGGAGAGACCCAGTACTTC
few,TRBJ2-1,NA,TRBV2,CASSPELQQFF,TGTGCCAGCAGTCCGGAACTACAGCAGTTCTTC
NA,TRBJ2-7,NA,TRBV5-1,CASSSLYEQYF,TGCGCCAGCAGCTCACTCTACGAGCAGTACTTC
few,TRBJ2-2,NA,TRBV5-1,CASSFNTGELFF,TGCGCCAGCAGCTTTAACACCGGGGAGCTGTTTTTT
NA,TRBJ2-7,TRBD1,TRBV29-1,CSVRQGAGYEQYF,TGCAGCGTTCGGCAGGGGGCTGGTTACGAGCAGTACTTC
NA,TRBJ1-1,NA,TRBV7-8,CACQAAAGRPYMNTEAFF,TGTGCTTGCCAAGCTGCGGCAGGCAGGCCGTACATGAACACTGAAGCTTTCTTT
NA,TRBJ2-7,NA,TRBV4-3,CASSPSTTNYEQYF,TGCGCCAGCAGCCCATCGACCACCAACTACGAGCAGTACTTC
NA,TRBJ2-2,NA,TRBV7-9,CASSRWERPTGELFF,TGTGCCAGCAGCCGGTGGGAGCGGCCGACCGGGGAGCTGTTTTTT
NA,TRBJ2-1,TRBD1,TRBV19,CASTVIGGIDEQFF,TGTGCCAGTACCGTTATAGGGGGCATAGATGAGCAGTTCTTC
NA,TRBJ2-1,NA,TRBV7-9,CASSLSYEQFF,TGTGCCAGCAGCTTATCATATGAGCAGTTCTTC
few,TRBJ1-1,TRBD1,TRBV29-1,CSVSGQGPLNTEAFF,TGCAGCGTTTCGGGACAGGGGCCCCTGAACACTGAAGCTTTCTTT
NA,TRBJ1-5,NA,TRBV28,CASSLRGSNQPQHF,TGTGCCAGCAGTTTGCGTGGAAGCAATCAGCCCCAGCATTTT
NA,TRBJ2-4,NA,TRBV27,CASSDLGRLAKNIQYF,TGTGCCAGCAGTGATCTAGGCAGGCTAGCCAAAAACATTCAGTACTTC
NA,TRBJ2-1,NA,TRBV13,CASSLWDALKAGEPGEQFF,TGTGCCAGCAGCTTATGGGACGCCCTAAAAGCGGGCGAGCCTGGTGAGCAGTTCTTC
NA,TRBJ2-2,NA,TRBV29-1,CSVGPQGTGELFF,TGCAGCGTTGGACCACAGGGCACCGGGGAGCTGTTTTTT
NA,TRBJ2-6,NA,TRBV7-9,CASSLWSSGANVLTF,TGTGCCAGCAGCTTATGGTCCTCTGGGGCCAACGTCCTGACTTTC
NA,TRBJ2-1,NA,TRBV19,CASSPGFSRTGRPNNEQFF,TGTGCCAGTAGTCCCGGCTTCTCTCGGACTGGACGCCCCAACAATGAGCAGTTCTTC
NA,TRBJ2-6,NA,TRBV5-4,CASSFPSAGANVLTF,TGTGCCAGCAGCTTCCCGTCGGCTGGGGCCAACGTCCTGACTTTC
NA,TRBJ1-3,NA,TRBV5-1,CASSPQGQSNTIYF,TGCGCCAGCAGCCCCCAAGGGCAGAGTAACACCATATATTTT
NA,TRBJ2-5,NA,TRBV30,CAWSRIGGPVQYF,TGTGCCTGGAGTCGAATAGGGGGGCCGGTCCAGTACTTC
NA,TRBJ2-7,NA,TRBV5-6,CASSLSQVSYEQYF,TGTGCCAGCAGCTTGAGCCAGGTGTCCTACGAGCAGTACTTC
once,TRBJ2-1,TRBD2,TRBV28,CASRERLAGNAHEQFF,TGTGCCAGCAGGGAGAGACTAGCGGGTAACGCCCATGAGCAGTTCTTC
NA,TRBJ2-1,NA,TRBV6-6,CASSYTTSREQFF,TGTGCCAGCAGTTACACGACTAGTCGTGAGCAGTTCTTC
NA,TRBJ2-1,NA,TRBV7-9,CASHAPGPISNEQFF,TGTGCCAGCCATGCTCCGGGACCAATAAGTAATGAGCAGTTCTTC
NA,TRBJ2-1,TRBD1,TRBV19,CASSSGWTGLYNEQFF,TGTGCCAGTAGTTCTGGGTGGACAGGGCTTTACAATGAGCAGTTCTTC
NA,TRBJ1-3,TRBD1,TRBV15,CATSRTGFSGNTIYF,TGTGCCACCAGCAGGACAGGGTTCTCTGGAAACACCATATATTTT
NA,TRBJ2-7,TRBD2,TRBV7-6,CASSPTPGLAIEQYF,TGTGCCAGCAGCCCGACCCCCGGACTAGCTATCGAGCAGTACTTC
NA,TRBJ2-1,TRBD1,TRBV5-8,CASSRTGDSYNEQFF,TGTGCCAGCAGCCGGACAGGGGATTCCTACAATGAGCAGTTCTTC
NA,TRBJ2-3,NA,TRBV25-1,CASSTLDTQYF,TGTGCCAGCAGCACTTTGGATACGCAGTATTTT
NA,TRBJ1-2,NA,TRBV11-2,CAGETENYGYTF,TGTGCCGGAGAAACAGAGAACTATGGCTACACCTTC
NA,TRBJ2-4,NA,TRBV13,CASSLGENIQYF,TGTGCCAGCAGCTTAGGGGAAAACATTCAGTACTTC
NA,TRBJ1-5,NA,TRBV2,CASSGSRNNQPQHF,TGTGCCAGCAGCGGTTCACGAAACAATCAGCCCCAGCATTTT